These T cell receptor beta chains were read from a single sample in a study of T-cell reconstitution after alpha-beta-depleted transplantation in children. TCRdb ran MiXCR on the PCR reads and lists one entry per CDR3 protein. Here the sample spans hundreds of thousands of distinct CDR3 sequences, around 15% being singletons. The starting material was PBMCs, mostly from graft donor cells, obtained 360 days after TCRalphabeta/CD19-depleted stem cell transplant. The source of these receptors is a boy younger than two who had a stem cell transplant for Wiskott-Aldrich syndrome, so the T cells may come from the graft donor. Both conserved end residues are part of each CDR3. Each record gives: D gene, J gene, clone size, V gene, CDR3 DNA, CDR3 protein. D genes are given only for firm matches. Not every row has a clone size; where given, it reads once, few, many or a size class.

.,TRBJ2-1,.,TRBV7-2,TGTGCCAGCAGCTACCGGGACATTACCTACAATGAGCAGTTCTTC,CASSYRDITYNEQFF
TRBD2,TRBJ2-2,.,TRBV29-1,TGCAGCGGGTCAAGCGGGACCAACACCGGGGAGCTGTTTTTT,CSGSSGTNTGELFF
.,TRBJ2-1,.,TRBV20-1,TGCAGTGCTCTCAGGGCCCCATATACACATAATGAGCAGTTCTTC,CSALRAPYTHNEQFF
.,TRBJ2-1,.,TRBV7-6,TGTGCCAGCAGCTTCCGAGCATTGTACAATGAGCAGTTCTTC,CASSFRALYNEQFF
TRBD2,TRBJ2-1,few,TRBV5-1,TGCGCCAGCAGCTTGTCCGCGACTAGCGGGATGCTCGACAATGAGCAGTTCTTC,CASSLSATSGMLDNEQFF
.,TRBJ1-2,.,TRBV5-1,TGCGCCAGCAGCTTGGAAACTCCAGGGGATACACCTTATGGCTACACCTTC,CASSLETPGDTPYGYTF
TRBD2,TRBJ2-7,.,TRBV10-3,TGTGCCATCAGTCTGGGGACTAGCGGGAGCTACGAGCAGTACTTC,CAISLGTSGSYEQYF
TRBD2,TRBJ2-2,.,TRBV6-2/TRBV6-3,TGTGCCACCGGGACTAGCGGTGCCGGGGAGCTGTTTTTT,CATGTSGAGELFF
.,TRBJ2-3,few,TRBV29-1,TGCAGCACTATGGGTCCGCCTGCAGATACGCAGTATTTT,CSTMGPPADTQYF
.,TRBJ2-1,few,TRBV12-3/TRBV12-4,TGTGCCAGCAGTCGCACAGGGGGGGATGAGCAGTTCTTC,CASSRTGGDEQFF
.,TRBJ2-7,.,TRBV11-2,TGTGCCAGCAGCCCTAGGGACGTGGGCTCTTACGAGCAGTACTTC,CASSPRDVGSYEQYF
TRBD1,TRBJ2-3,.,TRBV29-1,TGCAGCGTTGACCTGGGGACAGGGCCTCGAACGCAGTATTTT,CSVDLGTGPRTQYF
.,TRBJ2-7,few,TRBV5-5,TGTGCCAGCAGCTTGGTAGCAGGAAAACTGTACGAGCAGTACTTC,CASSLVAGKLYEQYF
.,TRBJ2-1,few,TRBV6-2/TRBV6-3,TGTGCCAGCGCCAACCCCCACAATGAGCAGTTCTTC,CASANPHNEQFF
.,TRBJ2-7,.,TRBV12-3/TRBV12-4,.,CASSILDRLTYEQYF